One sample yielded the 17 T cell receptor beta chains listed below, sequenced in a study of T cell responses to AZD1222 COVID-19 vaccine. The table came from immunoSEQ multiplex PCR; TCRdb's copy has only in-frame clones and leaves some out. The table shows 200,000 or so clones, with approximately 92% occurring only once. The specimen comprised peripheral blood, sampled on day 0 of AZD1222 vaccination. Every receptor here comes from an adult in good health.

The CDR3 protein is CASSLLWGAGWETQYF. The CDR3 DNA follows: TGTGCCAGCAGCCTTCTTTGGGGGGCTGGGTGGGAGACCCAGTACTTC. The rearrangement joins TRBV9 to TRBJ2-5; either TRBD1 or TRBD2 may supply D (6 bases each). Per the germline V gene, CDR1 is SGDLS and CDR2 is YYNGEE. The CDR3 loop spans 16 amino acids. Trimming stripped 4 bases from V and 5 bases from J, with 21 bases between.

V gene TRBV19 combines with J gene TRBJ1-1, with TRBD1 matching 8 bases. This CDR3 has 13 residues. V was clipped by 8 bases and J by 3 bases; unmatched bases: 5. Germline V gene sequence: CDR1 LNHDA, CDR2 SQIVND (reference sequence). The CDR3 region is CASSSDRDTEAFF. Here the CDR3 DNA reads TGTGCCAGTTCCTCGGACAGGGACACTGAAGCTTTCTTT.

The rearrangement uses TRBV5-8 and TRBJ1-1; D unresolved. The CDR3 loop spans 13 amino acids. Germline CDR1 and CDR2: SGHTS and YDEGEE. Trimming removed 1 base at V and 0 bases at J, with 4 bases between. In nucleotides, the CDR3 is TGTGCCAGCAGCTTGCAAATGAACACTGAAGCTTTCTTT. Translation gives CASSLQMNTEAFF.

The chain recombines TRBV7-2 with TRBJ2-1, with D unresolved. V lost 5 bases and J lost 9, with 14 bases in between. The germline CDR1 and CDR2 sequences are SGHTA and FQGNSA. The CDR3 runs to 13 residues. The DNA for the CDR3 is TGTGCCAGCAGCCCCCTGGGGTGGGGTGAGCAGTTCTTC. Its translation: CASSPLGWGEQFF.

The chain joins TRBV18 to TRBJ2-5; maybe TRBD1 (5 bases). With 0 bases removed from V and 2 bases from J, the gap between germline ends came to 10 bases. Per germline, CDR1 KGHSH and CDR2 LQKENI. There are 15 residues in the CDR3. The CDR3 here is CASSPPAGIQETQYF. The CDR3 DNA is TGTGCCAGCTCACCACCGGCAGGGATTCAAGAGACCCAGTACTTC.

This sequence joins TRBV11-2 and TRBJ1-1; 8 bases agree with TRBD1. The CDR3 length is 16 residues. V shed 5 bases and J 1 base; nucleotides not matched to a gene: 9. The germline V gene has CDR1 SGHAT and CDR2 FQNNGV. The CDR3 DNA reads as TGTGCCAGCAGCATATGGGTACAGGGGGGGAACACTGAAGCTTTCTTT. It encodes CASSIWVQGGNTEAFF.

This clone has a single count. The same CDR3 is also encoded by other DNA sequences in this sample. DNA for the CDR3: TGTGCCAGCAGTTTAGGTGGTTCAACTAATGAAAAACTGTTTTTT. It is translated as CASSLGGSTNEKLFF. The genes are TRBV28 and TRBJ1-4; D remains ambiguous. The germline V gene has CDR1 MDHEN and CDR2 SYDVKM. The CDR3 consists of 15 residues. Trimming pared 2 bases from V and 0 bases from J, leaving 7 bases between.

CDR3 DNA: TGTGCCACCGGGAGGGGGGGCGCCTATGGCTACACCTTC. Translated, it gives CATGRGGAYGYTF. This sequence joins TRBV15 and TRBJ1-2; maybe TRBD1 (6 bases). V lost 8 bases and J lost 4, with 14 bases in between. CDR3 length: 13 residues. Looked up from germline, CDR1 is LNHNV and CDR2 is YYDKDF (reference sequence). Complete variable domain (other parts from reference TRBV15 and TRBJ1-2): DAMVIQNPRYQVTQFGKPVTLSCSQTLNHNVMYWYQQKSSQAPKLLFHYYDKDFNNEADTPDNFQSRRPNTSFCFLDIRSPGLGDTAMYLCATGRGGAYGYTFGSGTRLTVV.

The chain joins TRBV2 to TRBJ2-7; 8 nucleotides match TRBD2. Trimming cost V 5 bases and J 3 bases; bases outside gene matches: 6. The CDR3 runs to 14 residues. Germline V gene lookup returns CDR1 SNHLY and CDR2 FYNNEI. CDR3 region: CASSPAGEIYEQYF. CDR3 in DNA: TGTGCCAGCAGTCCAGCGGGAGAGATCTACGAGCAGTACTTC.

A few counts support this clone. The V and J genes are TRBV6-5 and TRBJ1-1, with TRBD1 matching 9 bases. CDR1 is MNHEY and CDR2 is SVGAGI in the germline V gene. V gave up 7 bases and J gave up 7 bases; unmatched junction bases: 7. The CDR3 is 13 amino acids. The CDR3 coding sequence is TGTGCCAGCACCTCACAGGGGGCCGGTGAAGCTTTCTTT. It codes for CASTSQGAGEAFF.

The chain has TRBV10-1 and TRBJ2-2; D not certain. Germline V gene sequence: CDR1 WNHNN, CDR2 SYGVQD (reference sequence). V was pared by 0 bases and J by 6 bases, with 11 bases between. CDR3 length equals 15 residues. DNA of the CDR3: TGCGCCAGCAGTGAGTCTAGGGTCTTCGCCGGGGAGCTGTTTTTT. This gives the protein CASSESRVFAGELFF.

The chain links TRBV3-1 (or the pseudogene TRBV3-2) to TRBJ2-1; possibly TRBD1 for D (5 bases). This CDR3 has 16 residues. Germline CDR1 is LGHDT and CDR2 is YNNKEL (reference sequence). Trimming stripped 0 bases from V and 0 bases from J, with 9 bases between. CDR3 sequence: CASSQDQQASYNEQFF. The CDR3 DNA sequence: TGTGCCAGCAGCCAAGACCAACAGGCCTCCTACAATGAGCAGTTCTTC.

This rearrangement joins TRBV2 to TRBJ1-5, with D tentatively TRBD1 (5 bases). The CDR3 spans 15 residues. V dropped 10 bases and J dropped 0 bases, with 16 bases sitting between them. Germline CDR1 and CDR2: SNHLY and FYNNEI. The chain's CDR3 is CAKGDRRYSNQPQHF. The CDR3 region has the DNA TGTGCCAAAGGGGACCGACGCTATAGCAATCAGCCCCAGCATTTT.

The J gene is TRBJ1-2, the V gene TRBV30; unclear D gene. V was pared by 0 bases and J by 8 bases, with 19 bases between. Germline-derived CDR1 and CDR2 are GTSNPN and SVGIG (reference sequence). The CDR3 consists of 15 residues. CDR3 in amino acids: CAWSVDLPPGWGYTF. CDR3 bases: TGTGCCTGGAGTGTAGACCTTCCCCCCGGGTGGGGCTACACCTTC.

The J gene is TRBJ2-5, the V gene TRBV27, with D possibly TRBD1 on 6 matching bases. The CDR3 contains 13 residues. Germline V CDR1 and CDR2: MNHEY, SMNVEV (reference sequence). The ends were cut back, 3 bases at V and 4 bases at J, with 9 bases in the middle. The CDR3 spells CASSFRGGETQYF. The CDR3 DNA reads TGTGCCAGCAGTTTTAGAGGGGGAGAGACCCAGTACTTC.

The genes are TRBV19 and TRBJ1-5; D uncertain. V was clipped by 6 bases and J by 4 bases, with 13 bases between them. This CDR3 comprises 14 residues. In germline, CDR1 is LNHDA, CDR2 SQIVND (reference sequence). In nucleotides, the CDR3 is TGTGCCAGTAGAACCGGGAGGCCAAATCAGCCCCAGCATTTT. This encodes CASRTGRPNQPQHF.

This clone occurred once. J is TRBJ1-2 and V is TRBV2; 9 bases align to TRBD1. With 6 bases clipped from V and 5 bases from J, the junction kept 7 bases outside the gene matches. Germline CDR1 is SNHLY and CDR2 is FYNNEI. This CDR3 spans 14 amino acids. The CDR3 DNA follows: TGTGCCAGCAGCCGACAGGGGGTGAATTATGGCTACACCTTC. It yields the protein CASSRQGVNYGYTF.